Below are 13 T cell receptor beta chains sequenced from a single sample in a study of control samples from healthy donors and cancer patients. Generated by immunoSEQ multiplex PCR, the TCRdb table keeps only in-frame clones and is missing some. The sample contains approximately 94,000 clones, around 87% of which appear only once. Specimen: blood. These receptors originate from a woman aged 45 to 65 in good health.

The V and J genes are TRBV6-1 and TRBJ2-3, with 8 nucleotides matching TRBD1. Germline V gene data show CDR1 as MNHNS and CDR2 as SASEGT. With V trimmed by 3 bases and J by 5 bases, 7 bases remained unmatched. CDR3 length: 15 amino acids. CDR3 coding DNA: TGTGCCAGCAGTGACGGGCAGGGGGCGAAAGATACGCAGTATTTT. Its translation is CASSDGQGAKDTQYF.

This clone was found a few times. The CDR3 sequence: CASRVGQVGRYEQYF. The CDR3 bases are TGTGCCAGCAGGGTCGGACAGGTGGGACGCTACGAGCAGTACTTC. The chain links TRBV2 to TRBJ2-7; 7 nucleotides match TRBD1. CDR3 size: 15 residues. Looked up from germline, CDR1 is SNHLY and CDR2 is FYNNEI. V shed 6 bases, J shed 3 bases, and the junction held 11 bases outside the gene matches.

This chain links TRBV28 with TRBJ2-5; D is uncertain. The CDR3 runs 11 residues. Germline CDR1 and CDR2: MDHEN and SYDVKM. V lost 6 bases and J lost 3, with 5 bases in between. CDR3 nucleotide sequence: TGTGCCAGCAGAGCTAAAGAGACCCAGTACTTC. Its translation is CASRAKETQYF. Drawing the rest from reference TRBV28 and TRBJ2-5, the complete variable domain is DVKVTQSSRYLVKRTGEKVFLECVQDMDHENMFWYRQDPGLGLRLIYFSYDVKMKEKGDIPEGYSVSREKKERFSLILESASTNQTSMYLCASRAKETQYFGPGTRLLVL.

This sequence joins TRBV9 and TRBJ2-2, with D perhaps assigned TRBD1 or TRBD2 (5 bases each). Looked up from germline, CDR1 is SGDLS and CDR2 is YYNGEE. This CDR3 contains 16 residues. Deletions cut 4 bases from V and 0 bases from J, with 13 bases between. CDR3 residues: CASSPGTAANTGELFF. The CDR3 DNA sequence: TGTGCCAGCAGCCCGGGGACGGCCGCGAACACCGGGGAGCTGTTTTTT.

The chain is built from TRBV6-5 and TRBJ2-1; 9 bases map to TRBD1. The CDR3 covers 12 residues. Germline V gives CDR1 MNHEY, CDR2 SVGAGI. V shed 6 bases and J 8 bases; nucleotides not matched to a gene: 2. The CDR3 loop reads CASSRTGDEQFF. DNA of the CDR3: TGTGCCAGCAGCCGGACAGGGGATGAGCAGTTCTTC.

For this clone: Other nucleotide sequences in the sample specify the same CDR3. The J gene is TRBJ2-1, the V gene TRBV7-2; 7 nucleotides match TRBD2. Germline V gene lookup returns CDR1 SGHTA and CDR2 FQGNSA. The ends lost 1 base at V and 0 bases at J; junction bases unmatched: 3. The CDR3 runs 16 residues. DNA for the CDR3: TGTGCCAGCAGCTTAGTCGGGGGGAGCTCCTACAATGAGCAGTTCTTC. It is translated as CASSLVGGSSYNEQFF.

The chain uses TRBV9 and TRBJ2-5; D possibly corresponds to TRBD2 (5 bases). The CDR3 contains 16 residues. V gave up 3 bases and J gave up 4 bases, with 19 bases separating them. Germline V gives CDR1 SGDLS, CDR2 YYNGEE. For the CDR3, the DNA is TGTGCCAGCAGCGCGAGCCTTAGCGTTGGTTCAGAGACCCAGTACTTC. Protein sequence: CASSASLSVGSETQYF.

A single count supports this clone. V is TRBV13 and J is TRBJ1-5; D gene uncertain. This CDR3 has 14 residues. Germline CDR1 is PRHDT and CDR2 is FYEKMQ (reference sequence). The V end lost 0 bases, the J end lost 6 bases, and 9 bases lay between the germline ends. CDR3 nucleotides: TGTGCCAGCAGCTTAGGGCCGGGCGGTCAGCCCCAGCATTTT. This gives the protein CASSLGPGGQPQHF.

This sequence joins TRBV19 and TRBJ1-1; D is perhaps TRBD1 (5 bases). CDR3 length: 13 residues. Trimming removed 1 base from V and 11 bases from J, with 14 bases in between. Germline V gene data show CDR1 as LNHDA and CDR2 as SQIVND (reference sequence). Written as DNA, the CDR3 is TGTGCCAGTAGTATAGTGGCCAGGGCCGAGGCTTTCTTT. As protein: CASSIVARAEAFF.

This clone was detected only once. V and J are TRBV20-1 and TRBJ1-2; no reliable D call. Germline assignment: CDR1 DFQATT and CDR2 SNEGSKA (reference sequence). This CDR3 is built from 13 residues. Trimming stripped 3 bases from V and 2 bases from J, with 10 bases between. The DNA of the CDR3 is TGCAGTGCTAGTATGGGTTTAAACTATGGCTACACCTTC. Translated, it gives CSASMGLNYGYTF.

The chain uses TRBV9 and TRBJ1-1, with D possibly being TRBD1 (5 bases). The CDR3 contains 15 residues. V was cut by 1 base and J by 4 bases, with 14 bases left in between. Germline assignment: CDR1 SGDLS and CDR2 YYNGEE. This CDR3 reads CASSVYPGQRTEAFF. CDR3 nucleotide sequence: TGTGCCAGCAGCGTATACCCAGGGCAGCGCACTGAAGCTTTCTTT.

This clone is a singleton in its sample. The rearrangement joins TRBV2 to TRBJ2-2; tentatively, D is TRBD1 or TRBD2 (5 bases each). Trimming stripped 6 bases from V and 8 bases from J, with 19 bases between. The CDR3 is 15 residues long. CDR1 SNHLY and CDR2 FYNNEI come from the germline V gene. The CDR3 sequence is CASRAIGASSGELFF. The DNA of the CDR3 is TGTGCCAGCAGGGCCATCGGGGCTTCCTCGGGGGAGCTGTTTTTT.

The chain recombines TRBV7-9 with TRBJ1-1, with TRBD1 identical over 8 bases. Germline assignment: CDR1 SEHNR and CDR2 FQNEAQ (reference sequence). Trimming at V came to 7 bases and at J to 3 bases, leaving 7 bases not matched to a gene. The CDR3 has 14 residues. DNA of the CDR3: TGTGCCAGCACCCACAGGGGGGACGACACTGAAGCTTTCTTT. The encoded protein is CASTHRGDDTEAFF.